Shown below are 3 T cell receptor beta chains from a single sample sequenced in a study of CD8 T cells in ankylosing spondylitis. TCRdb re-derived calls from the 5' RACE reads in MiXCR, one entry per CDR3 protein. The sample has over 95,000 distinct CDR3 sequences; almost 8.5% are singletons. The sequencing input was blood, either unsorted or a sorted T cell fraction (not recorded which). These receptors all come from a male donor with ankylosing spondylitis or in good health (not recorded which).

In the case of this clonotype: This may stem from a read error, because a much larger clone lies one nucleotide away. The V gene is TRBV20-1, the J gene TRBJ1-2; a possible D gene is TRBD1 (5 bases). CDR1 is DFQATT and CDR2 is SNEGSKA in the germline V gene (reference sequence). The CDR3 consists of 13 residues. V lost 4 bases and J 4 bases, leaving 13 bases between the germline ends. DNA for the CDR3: TGCAGTGCTAAGGCCGACAGCCCCTATGGCTACACCTTC. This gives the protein CSAKADSPYGYTF.

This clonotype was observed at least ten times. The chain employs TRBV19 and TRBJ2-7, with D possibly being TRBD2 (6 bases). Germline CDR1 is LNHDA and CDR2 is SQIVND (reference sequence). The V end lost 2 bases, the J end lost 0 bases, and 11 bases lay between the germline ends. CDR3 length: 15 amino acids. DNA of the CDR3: TGTGCCAGTAGTATACGCTCGGGACTCTCCTACGAGCAGTACTTC. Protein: CASSIRSGLSYEQYF.

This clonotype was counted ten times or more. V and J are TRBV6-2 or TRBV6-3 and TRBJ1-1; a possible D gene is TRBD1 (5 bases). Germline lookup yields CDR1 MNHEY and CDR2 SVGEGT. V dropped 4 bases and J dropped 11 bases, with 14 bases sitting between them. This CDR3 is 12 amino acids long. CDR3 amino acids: CASSSGTFMAFF. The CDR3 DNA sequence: TGTGCCAGCAGTTCCGGGACTTTCATGGCTTTCTTT.